The T cell receptor (beta chain) under discussion was sequenced for a study of OX40 agonist ivuxolimab in advanced cancers. Across the whole study: Three patients, one with hepatocellular carcinoma and two with cutaneous melanoma, achieved partial responses. The study, taken as a whole, reports: Clonal expansion from baseline to week 6 occurred in both CD4+ and CD8+ T cells.

Generated by immunoSEQ multiplex PCR, the TCRdb table keeps only in-frame clones and is missing some. The table lists 70,000 to 85,000 clones, 90% of them singletons. With regard to this clone: As yet, its antigen is unknown.

Autoimmune disease history or systemic immunosuppression disqualified patients. The CDR3 is made up of 18 amino acids. V lost 2 bases and J 0 bases, leaving 17 bases between the germline ends. From germline, CDR1 is KGHSH and CDR2 LQKENI. The chain employs TRBV18 and TRBJ1-5; TRBD1 is a possible D gene (5 bases). The input for sequencing was CD4+ or CD8+ T cells sorted from blood, taken in a trial of the OX40 agonist ivuxolimab. This receptor was taken from an adult with an advanced solid tumor such as melanoma, head and neck, liver or kidney cancer. The CDR3 is CASSPTGLPRNSNQPQHF. The CDR3 nucleotides are TGTGCCAGCTCACCAACGGGACTACCCCGTAATAGCAATCAGCCCCAGCATTTT.